This TCR beta chain was recovered during a study of graft-versus-host responses after intestinal transplantation. About the study: Multivisceral, liver-intestinal, or isolated intestinal transplants were given to recipients. For 3 to 4 years after anti-thymocyte globulin induction, all recipients took tacrolimus and steroids.

CDR3 length: 14 amino acids. V was cut by 0 bases and J by 8 bases, with 14 bases left in between. Germline V CDR1 and CDR2: SGHRS, YFSETQ. General study points: There was an association between peak levels of circulating GvH clones and early post-transplant HvG declines.

Comments on this clone: Its antigen remains unknown.

Only in-frame clones appear in the TCRdb table, and some are missing; sequencing was by immunoSEQ multiplex PCR. The sample lists some 100,000 clones, roughly 87% occurring once. This TCR came from a human donor who was the organ donor for an intestinal transplant. Sample: unstimulated CD4+ T cells sorted from spleen or lymph node cells, taken before transplant. The chain is built from TRBV5-1 and TRBJ1-2, with D unresolved. The CDR3 reads CASSLDANRRGYTF. In DNA form, the CDR3 reads TGCGCCAGCAGCTTGGACGCGAATCGGCGGGGCTACACCTTC.